This entry describes one T cell receptor (beta chain). As originally analysed: There were no quality scores in the junction-only immunoSEQ sequences, so filtering differed. TCRdb keeps only in-frame clones here, not all; method: immunoSEQ multiplex PCR. The DNA was the basis for D and trimming; V, J and clone size are from that table. Here the sample spans 2 million to 2.5 million clones, less than 95% being singletons. CDR3 size: 14 residues. V was pared by 4 bases and J by 10 bases, with 18 bases between. The germline V gene has CDR1 SGHRS and CDR2 YFSETQ. This entry is derived from a study of shared clonotypes between healthy human individuals.

The chain has TRBV5-1 and TRBJ2-1; possible D gene TRBD2, 5 bases. Sequencing was done on a sample of naive CD4+ T cells from PBMCs. The subset: CD45RA+ positively selected. The TCR sequence derives from a man between 18 and 29 years old in good health. Some clones in this sample may be carry-over from other donors' samples. CDR3 nucleotides: TGCGCCAGCAGCCTGCTCGTTCTAGCTCACGAGCAGTTCTTC. Its protein product is CASSLLVLAHEQFF.